Sequencing of this T cell receptor beta chain was carried out in a study of T cells in localized non-small cell lung cancer (dated by TCRdb to the early 2020s). General notes on the study: T cell repertoires of 200 to 250 early-stage NSCLC patients were analyzed, with tumors being compared against uninvolved tumor-adjacent lungs. The cohort consisted of a few hundred treatment-naive NSCLC patients whose localized lung tumors had been resected. NSCLC patients had a mean age of approximately 72 years, and more than 120 were male and about 110 female. Findings and caveats that apply to the study as a whole: Because the study design was exploratory, TCR variables were selected using unadjusted p-values without false-discovery rate correction. A median of 57 of the top 100 tumor clones turned up in the paired uninvolved adjacent lung, and 25 to 30 of those clones also ranked among the top 100 of that same adjacent lung. Because multi-region sequencing of the tumors was not done, intratumor heterogeneity could not be ruled out. Uninvolved tumor-adjacent lung showed the highest T cell clonality, higher than tumor, which suggests more focused antigenic responses in the uninvolved tumor-adjacent lung. Longer overall survival was associated with higher T cell density in blood, whereas shorter survival was associated with higher clonality in adjacent lung.

The immunoSEQ Assay was used to sequence TCR beta CDR3 regions from DNA. The source study handled its data this way. T cell density was computed as TCR beta template counts normalized to usable DNA estimated by amplifying housekeeping genes. Using the preseqR package, richness was estimated by extrapolating to 120,000 templates for tissue samples and 400,000 templates for PBMC samples. Clonality was defined as one minus Pielou's evenness. Differential abundance testing on productive amino-acid clonotypes, with a minimum total count of 5 and an alpha of 0.1, was used to identify tissue-enriched TCRs. Repertoire overlap between compartments was quantified with the Jaccard Index and Morisita Overlap Index. TCR beta CDR3s were clustered by GLIPH together with public tetramer-defined viral CDR3s, and at least three viral sequences plus V-gene enrichment were required for viral motifs. TCRdb's version of the immuneACCESS table is confined to in-frame rearrangements and falls short of the full clone set. An unresolved V gene accounts for under half of the shortfall where checked; the remainder is of unknown origin. Clone size and V and J calls were adopted from that table, with D and trimming inferred from the DNA. The sample table lists roughly 870 clones, 29% of them with a count of one. Over 8.5% of the sample rests with the top ten.

V and J are trimmed by 5 bases and 3 bases, and the gene matches miss 12 bases of the junction. The CDR3 runs 17 amino acids, cysteine and phenylalanine included. CDR3 DNA is the only sequence kept; it has 51 bases, read in frame from the first base. CDR1 SGHNT and CDR2 YENEEA were looked up in the germline V gene. Taking its sample share into account, this clone is medium-sized (0.01 to 0.1%). Which antigen it targets is not known. Qualities for individual bases were not recorded, and no much larger clone is one base off. At diagnosis, tumor, uninvolved tumor-adjacent lung and peripheral blood were collected and then preserved as a mix of FFPE and fresh-frozen material.

The chain is encoded by TRBV11-3 joined to TRBJ2-3; the junction holds 9 bases that match TRBD1. The sequencing here drew on lung tumor tissue, taken before any cancer treatment. The receptor was derived from a female donor over 55 with stage III squamous cell lung carcinoma. The CDR3 sequence is CASSVAGTGRGTDTQYF. The sequenced DNA is TGTGCCAGCAGCGTCGCCGGGACAGGGCGAGGGACAGATACGCAGTATTTT.